Shown below are 5 T cell receptor beta chains from a single sample sequenced in a study of T cells in Graves' hyperthyroidism and ophthalmopathy. Regions amplified from RNA transcripts were the TCR beta CDR3 regions. Researchers ran a first-round RT-PCR on the TCR CDR3 using the HTBI primer set. TCRdb passed the multiplex PCR reads through MiXCR, listing each CDR3 protein once. The sample lists about 290,000 distinct CDR3 sequences, roughly 15% seen once, with around 30% in the top ten. The material sequenced was blood. Receptor source: a woman between 45 and 65 years old with Graves' hyperthyroidism that later progressed to Graves' ophthalmopathy.

This clonotype was observed at least ten times. The V and J genes are TRBV6-1 and TRBJ2-5; no firm D call. The CDR3 runs to 11 residues. Per the germline V gene, CDR1 is MNHNS and CDR2 is SASEGT. With 2 bases removed from V and 12 bases from J, the gap between germline ends came to 10 bases. The CDR3 spells CASSEWAVKYF. CDR3 nucleotides: TGTGCCAGCAGTGAATGGGCAGTAAAGTACTTC.

This clonotype occurred many times. This chain uses TRBV6-1 with TRBJ1-1; 7 bases line up with TRBD1. After removal of 7 bases from V and 9 bases from J, the junction contained 5 bases not matched to a gene. CDR1 is MNHNS, CDR2 SASEGT, per germline. This CDR3 region has 11 residues. The CDR3 here is CASTQGGQAFF. The CDR3 nucleotides read TGTGCCAGCACTCAGGGGGGACAAGCTTTCTTT.

The table lists this clonotype with many counts. The rearrangement links TRBV5-1 to TRBJ1-5; D is uncertain. Trimming left V 0 bases short and J 6 bases short, with 10 bases between. CDR3 length equals 14 residues. CDR1 and CDR2 (germline): SGHRS, YFSETQ. The CDR3 DNA reads as TGCGCCAGCAGCTTGGTGGCAGGCAGTCAGCCCCAGCATTTT. It is translated as CASSLVAGSQPQHF.

This clonotype was found many times. The CDR3, as DNA: TGTGCCAGCAGTGAAAGTCCGGGACCGGTCCTGAATTCACCCCTCCACTTT. It is translated as CASSESPGPVLNSPLHF. V and J are TRBV6-1 and TRBJ1-6; maybe TRBD1 (5 bases). Germline V gives CDR1 MNHNS, CDR2 SASEGT. This CDR3 is 17 amino acids long. V lost 2 bases to trimming and J lost 7 bases, with 18 bases between them.

The CDR3 region has the DNA TGTGCCAGCAGCTTGAGGCGTAACTCTGGGGCCAACGTCCTGACTTTC. This gives the protein CASSLRRNSGANVLTF. The chain has TRBV7-9 and TRBJ2-6, with D uncertain. The V end was cut by 3 bases, the J end by 0 bases, with 9 bases between. This CDR3 has 16 amino acids. Germline V gene data show CDR1 as SEHNR and CDR2 as FQNEAQ (reference sequence).